These 4 T cell receptor beta chains share one sample of origin, sequenced in a study of T cell responses to AZD1222 COVID-19 vaccine. Libraries were prepared by immunoSEQ multiplex PCR; TCRdb keeps only in-frame clonotypes and omits some of them. The sample has about 130,000 clones; roughly 86% are singletons. The input for sequencing was peripheral blood, taken 28 days after the second AZD1222 dose. The receptors here all came from an adult who received the AZD1222 COVID-19 vaccine.

This chain links TRBV18 with TRBJ1-2, with D unresolved. The germline V gene has CDR1 KGHSH and CDR2 LQKENI. The CDR3 contains 15 residues. Trimming took 6 bases from V and 0 from J, leaving 14 bases between them. The CDR3 is CASSRSQETNYGYTF. CDR3 bases: TGTGCCAGCTCCCGCAGTCAGGAGACTAACTATGGCTACACCTTC. Full variable domain (remainder filled in from reference TRBV18 and TRBJ1-2): NAGVMQNPRHLVRRRGQEARLRCSPMKGHSHVYWYRQLPEEGLKFMVYLQKENIIDESGMPKERFSAEFPKEGPSILRIQQVVRGDSAAYFCASSRSQETNYGYTFGSGTRLTVV.

This clone was seen only once. V and J are TRBV6-6 and TRBJ2-1, with TRBD2 matching over 7 bases. The CDR3 runs to 15 residues. Losses at the gene ends were 8 bases for V and 2 bases for J; bases not matched to a gene: 9. Germline CDR1 MNHNY, CDR2 SVGAGI (reference sequence). The CDR3 bases are TGTGCCAGCTGTCGATCGGGAGGCCCCTACAATGAGCAGTTCTTC. It specifies CASCRSGGPYNEQFF.

In its sample, this clone was seen a few times. This chain links TRBV23-1 with TRBJ1-2, with D tentatively TRBD1 (6 bases). TRBV23-1 is treated as an ORF (open reading frame) with a function not yet certain. Trimming left V 0 bases short and J 6 bases short, with 11 bases between. This CDR3 contains 14 residues. The CDR3 DNA follows: TGCGCCAGCAGTCAATCCGGGGGGCAGGATGGCTACACCTTC. It translates to CASSQSGGQDGYTF.

The V gene is TRBV12-5, the J gene TRBJ1-2; D is undetermined. Germline CDR1 is LGHNT and CDR2 is FRNRAP. V gave up 6 bases and J gave up 5 bases, with 16 bases separating them. CDR3 length: 14 residues. The CDR3 DNA reads as TGTGCTAGTGGACCAGAACACCGGTATTATGGCTACACCTTC. Its translation: CASGPEHRYYGYTF.